Listed here is a single TCR beta chain. In the original analysis: From reference gene primer amplification, estimates of nucleated cell counts were derived. Here immunoSEQ multiplex PCR was the method, and the copy in TCRdb shows in-frame clones only, minus some. The V and J calls and clone size come from that table; D and trimming were worked out from the DNA. The table lists some 290,000 clones, around 78% of them singletons. The CDR3 is 15 residues long. V dropped 1 base and J dropped 5; count of bases not matched to a gene: 4. Germline lookup yields CDR1 SGHVS and CDR2 FNYEAQ. This sample was included in a study of blood T cell repertoires in COVID-19. Across the whole study: Samples taken during acute and convalescent COVID-19 were collected in the United States, Italy and Spain. PBMCs, B-cell-depleted T cells, or T cells provided the cDNA or gDNA that made up the material.

The rearrangement joins TRBV7-6 to TRBJ1-4, with 7 nucleotides matching TRBD1. Sample: peripheral blood. This clonotype was obtained from a man in his 60s who had recovered from COVID-19. CDR3 DNA sequence: TGTGCCAGCAGCTTAGGGCAGGGGGTGAATGAAAAACTGTTTTTT. Translating gives CASSLGQGVNEKLFF.